The 21 T cell receptor beta chains given below trace back to one sample, sequenced in a study of early T cells in non-severe SARS-CoV-2 infection. TCRdb analysed the 5' RACE reads with MiXCR anew, one entry per CDR3 protein. The sample includes some 61,000 distinct CDR3 sequences, about 9.4% seen only once; the top ten take around 4.1%. Sequenced material: whole blood. These receptors all come from an adult who was a healthcare worker with PCR-confirmed SARS-CoV-2 infection or an uninfected control (not recorded which).

The DNA of the CDR3 is TGCAGTGCTATTGAAACCGGGACTAGCAAGCCCCAGTTCTTC. It specifies CSAIETGTSKPQFF. The chain uses TRBV20-1 and TRBJ2-1; 9 positions match TRBD2. Germline lookup yields CDR1 DFQATT and CDR2 SNEGSKA (reference sequence). Losses at the gene ends were 4 bases for V and 13 bases for J; bases not matched to a gene: 14. This CDR3 spans 14 amino acids.

This clonotype was picked up many times. The J gene is TRBJ2-1, the V gene TRBV7-3; 9 nucleotides line up with TRBD2. Trimming removed 4 bases from V and 1 base from J; junction bases left unmatched: 2. Germline V CDR1 and CDR2: SGHTA, FQGTGA. This CDR3 is 15 amino acids long. The CDR3 nucleotides are TGTGCCAGCAGCTCCCTAGCGGGATCCTACAATGAGCAGTTCTTC. It yields the protein CASSSLAGSYNEQFF.

This clonotype came up many times. The chain carries TRBV24-1 and TRBJ2-2; D not certain. In germline, CDR1 is KGHDR, CDR2 SFDVKD. CDR3 length: 16 amino acids. V was shortened by 4 bases and J by 2 bases, with 13 bases between the two germline ends. The CDR3 sequence is CATSEAGRSNTGELFF. CDR3 in DNA: TGTGCCACCAGTGAAGCCGGGCGAAGCAACACCGGGGAGCTGTTTTTT.

This clonotype was picked up many times. The chain carries TRBV3-1 and TRBJ2-2; 14 positions match TRBD2. CDR3 length: 16 residues. From germline, CDR1 is LGHDT and CDR2 YNNKEL (reference sequence). J lost 12 bases, V lost 1 base, and 7 bases had no gene match. In nucleotides, the CDR3 is TGTGCCAGCAGCCAAGTGCCGGGACTAGCGGGGGTGAAGCTGTTTTTT. This codes for CASSQVPGLAGVKLFF.

About this clonotype itself: Since a much larger clone is just one base distant, this may be a read error. This chain joins TRBV29-1 and TRBJ1-2; D is unresolved. Germline V CDR1 and CDR2: SQVTM, ANQGSEA. V was clipped by 4 bases and J by 1 base, with 7 bases between them. CDR3 length: 12 residues. The CDR3 bases are TGCAGCGTTGCCGTGAGTAACTATGGCTACACCTTC. It specifies CSVAVSNYGYTF.

This clonotype was seen more than once but under ten times. V and J are TRBV5-4 and TRBJ2-3; D is perhaps TRBD2 (5 bases). The CDR3 length is 16 residues. V lost 2 bases and J 2 bases, leaving 15 bases between the germline ends. Per the germline V gene, CDR1 is SGHNT and CDR2 is YYREEE (reference sequence). The CDR3 DNA is TGTGCCAGCAGCTTTATCCTCCGGGGTTCCACAGATACGCAGTATTTT. This sequence encodes CASSFILRGSTDTQYF.

This clonotype was found a few times. This chain uses TRBV6-1 with TRBJ2-2; 8 nucleotides match TRBD1. Per the germline V gene, CDR1 is MNHNS and CDR2 is SASEGT. The CDR3 extends over 14 amino acids. The V segment lost 6 bases and the J segment 3 bases; nucleotides outside the gene matches: 3. Here the CDR3 reads CASRTGGYTGELFF. CDR3 in DNA: TGTGCCAGCAGAACAGGGGGATACACCGGGGAGCTGTTTTTT.

The rearrangement joins TRBV20-1 to TRBJ2-7, with 10 positions matching TRBD1. CDR1 and CDR2 (germline): DFQATT, SNEGSKA (reference sequence). V dropped 3 bases and J dropped 4; count of bases not matched to a gene: 3. The CDR3 is made up of 13 amino acids. The CDR3, as DNA: TGCAGTGCTAGGACAGGGGGCGCGTACGAGCAGTACTTC. It specifies CSARTGGAYEQYF.

This clonotype was observed many times. At one end, the junction sequence differs from germline, possibly due to a read error. The chain combines TRBV20-1 with TRBJ1-6; 7 bases agree with TRBD1. The germline CDR1 and CDR2 sequences are DFQATT and SNEGSKA (reference sequence). There are 12 residues in the CDR3. In DNA, the CDR3 is TGTCTGACCGGGACAGCGAATTCACCCCTCCACTTT. This translates into CLTGTANSPLHF.

The V gene is TRBV25-1, the J gene TRBJ2-3; 7 bases match TRBD1. The germline V gene has CDR1 MGHDK and CDR2 SYGVNS. Trimming at V came to 1 base and at J to 3 bases, leaving 7 bases not matched to a gene. The CDR3 length is 16 residues. Here the CDR3 DNA reads TGTGCCAGCAGTGAATCCCAGGGGGTCGGAACAGATACGCAGTATTTT. Its protein product is CASSESQGVGTDTQYF. The full variable domain, completed using reference TRBV25-1 and TRBJ2-3, is EADIYQTPRYLVIGTGKKITLECSQTMGHDKMYWYQQDPGMELHLIHYSYGVNSTEKGDLSSESTVSRIRTEHFPLTLESARPSHTSQYLCASSESQGVGTDTQYFGPGTRLTVL.

This chain connects TRBV5-1 to TRBJ2-2; D gene uncertain. The germline CDR1 and CDR2 sequences are SGHRS and YFSETQ. This CDR3 spans 16 amino acids. V shed 4 bases and J shed 0 bases, with 13 bases lying between them. The CDR3 sequence is CASSHPSGSNTGELFF. DNA of the CDR3: TGCGCCAGCAGCCACCCTTCCGGGTCGAACACCGGGGAGCTGTTTTTT.

In this sample, this clonotype turned up many times. The chain uses TRBV6-5 and TRBJ2-3; perhaps TRBD2 as D (5 bases). CDR1 MNHEY and CDR2 SVGAGI come from the germline V gene. Trimming removed 2 bases from V and 0 bases from J, with 9 bases in between. CDR3 size: 15 residues. The CDR3: CASSYRGLSTDTQYF. The CDR3 DNA is TGTGCCAGCAGTTACCGCGGGCTGAGCACAGATACGCAGTATTTT.

This clonotype was counted between two and nine times. The chain links TRBV27 to TRBJ2-7, with D tentatively TRBD1 or TRBD2 (6 bases each). The ends were cut back, 5 bases at V and 2 bases at J, with 13 bases in the middle. This CDR3 spans 14 amino acids. Germline V gene data show CDR1 as MNHEY and CDR2 as SMNVEV (reference sequence). CDR3 sequence (DNA): TGTGCCAGCAGTCCGCGGGACACAGCCTACGAGCAGTACTTC. Translating gives CASSPRDTAYEQYF.

This clonotype was found many times. The chain joins TRBV2 to TRBJ1-4; the match to TRBD1 covers 7 bases. V lost 7 bases, J lost 7 bases, and 6 bases stayed unmatched. CDR1 and CDR2 from the germline V gene are SNHLY and FYNNEI. This CDR3 region has 13 residues. CDR3 amino acids: CASTGRGTEKLFF. CDR3 DNA sequence: TGTGCCAGCACGGGCAGGGGGACTGAAAAACTGTTTTTT. Using reference TRBV2 and TRBJ1-4 for the parts outside the CDR3, the full variable domain is EPEVTQTPSHQVTQMGQEVILRCVPISNHLYFYWYRQILGQKVEFLVSFYNNEISEKSEIFDDQFSVERPDGSNFTLKIRSTKLEDSAMYFCASTGRGTEKLFFGSGTQLSVL.

This clonotype was found many times. The rearrangement uses TRBV12-3 or TRBV12-4 and TRBJ2-2; 7 bases are a match to TRBD2. This CDR3 has 15 amino acids. Trimming removed 4 bases from V and 3 bases from J; junction bases left unmatched: 5. The CDR3 DNA reads TGTGCCAGCAGTTCCAGACTAGCAGACACCGGGGAGCTGTTTTTT. Translated: CASSSRLADTGELFF.

The chain links TRBV18 to TRBJ1-5, with D uncertain. The germline V gene encodes CDR1 KGHSH and CDR2 LQKENI. With 3 bases removed from V and 5 bases from J, the gap between germline ends came to 8 bases. This CDR3 comprises 13 residues. The CDR3 spells CASSPVGDQPQHF. The CDR3 region has the DNA TGTGCCAGCTCACCGGTGGGAGATCAGCCCCAGCATTTT.

This clonotype was counted ten times or more. The gene calls are TRBV6-6 and TRBJ2-1, with 11 bases that match TRBD2. Germline V gives CDR1 MNHNY, CDR2 SVGAGI (reference sequence). V dropped 7 bases and J dropped 8; count of bases not matched to a gene: 13. The CDR3 is 16 amino acids. Written as DNA, the CDR3 is TGTGCCAGCACCTCAACTAGCGGGGGTCCTCGGGATGAGCAGTTCTTC. Its translation: CASTSTSGGPRDEQFF.

This clonotype was seen at least ten times. This chain joins TRBV5-1 and TRBJ2-7; no firm D call. Trimming shortened V by 1 base and J by 2 bases, and 13 bases separated the two germline ends. CDR3 length: 15 amino acids. CDR1 SGHRS and CDR2 YFSETQ come from the germline V gene. Here the CDR3 DNA reads TGCGCCAGCAGCTTGTTAGGCCCGGGTACCTACGAGCAGTACTTC. This gives the protein CASSLLGPGTYEQYF.

Written as DNA, the CDR3 is TGCAGCGTTGCGGACTCTGGGGCCAACGTCCTGACTTTC. This gives the protein CSVADSGANVLTF. V is TRBV29-1 and J is TRBJ2-6, with unresolved D. This CDR3 region has 13 residues. V lost 4 bases to trimming and J lost 0 bases, with 4 bases between them. Germline V gene lookup returns CDR1 SQVTM and CDR2 ANQGSEA.

V usage is TRBV5-4 and J usage is TRBJ2-1, with TRBD1 matching over 9 bases. Trimming removed 4 bases from V and 6 bases from J; junction bases left unmatched: 8. In germline, CDR1 is SGHNT, CDR2 YYREEE (reference sequence). This CDR3 contains 15 residues. The CDR3 coding sequence is TGTGCCAGCAGCCCCGGGACAGGGAGTTTCAATGAGCAGTTCTTC. It encodes CASSPGTGSFNEQFF.

This clonotype was seen at least ten times. The chain's CDR3 is CASSLKGFQETQYF. The CDR3 nucleotides read TGCGCCAGCAGCTTGAAGGGGTTCCAAGAGACCCAGTACTTC. The chain couples TRBV5-1 to TRBJ2-5, with a weak D call TRBD1 (5 bases). The CDR3 loop spans 14 amino acids. Germline loops: CDR1 SGHRS, CDR2 YFSETQ. Trimming removed 1 base at V and 1 base at J, with 8 bases between.